Shown below are 10 T cell receptor beta chains from a single sample sequenced in a study of beta chain features in type 1 diabetes. Notes on the study in general: Among patients with Type 1 diabetes, TCRB CDR3s were moderately but significantly shorter in every one of the four CD4+ subsets.

Their antigen targets remain unknown. The isolated RNA, all of it, was reverse transcribed, so expressed TCRB transcripts were what got sequenced. Repertoires were generated with immunoSEQ multiplex PCR, while TCRdb's copy carries only in-frame clones and drops some. Of 45,000 to 65,000 clones listed, roughly half are singletons. Sequencing was performed on Tregs from blood. The receptor source for this set is a woman aged 40 to 49 with type 1 diabetes.

The chain combines TRBV2 with TRBJ2-5, with D possibly TRBD2 on 5 matching bases. This CDR3 is built from 15 residues. V gave up 5 bases and J gave up 5 bases, with 18 bases separating them. The V gene's germline CDR1 is SNHLY and CDR2 FYNNEI. CDR3 amino acids: CASSMPGSRRETQYF. The CDR3, as DNA: TGTGCCAGCAGTATGCCGGGCTCCAGGAGGGAGACCCAGTACTTC.

The DNA for the CDR3 is TGCAGTGCTGCAGGGTACGGCTACACCTTC. Translated, it gives CSAAGYGYTF. The gene calls are TRBV20-1 and TRBJ1-2, with a weak D call TRBD1 (5 bases). This CDR3 has 10 amino acids. CDR1 is DFQATT and CDR2 is SNEGSKA in the germline V gene (reference sequence). The V gene lost 5 bases and the J gene lost 8 bases, with 9 bases spanning the gap.

In this sample, this clone turned up a few times. J is TRBJ2-1 and V is TRBV10-3, with 8 bases matching TRBD1. Trimming removed 10 bases from V and 6 bases from J; junction bases left unmatched: 8. CDR1 and CDR2 from the germline V gene are ENHRY and SYGVKD. The CDR3 length is 13 residues. DNA for the CDR3: TGTGCCACCGACAGGGGTGAGGGCAATGAGCAGTTCTTC. It translates to CATDRGEGNEQFF.

The V gene is TRBV7-2, the J gene TRBJ1-5, with a possible D match to TRBD1 (6 bases). CDR1 SGHTA and CDR2 FQGNSA come from the germline V gene. Deletions cut 1 base from V and 6 bases from J, with 19 bases between. The CDR3 contains 17 residues. The DNA of the CDR3 is TGTGCCAGCAGCTTAGATACCCAATATGCAGGGGTTCAGCCCCAGCATTTT. This encodes CASSLDTQYAGVQPQHF.

This clone was recorded a few times. The chain combines TRBV7-3 with TRBJ1-1; 8 bases fit TRBD1. Losses at the gene ends were 6 bases for V and 4 bases for J; bases not matched to a gene: 4. This CDR3 region has 13 residues. Germline V gives CDR1 SGHTA, CDR2 FQGTGA. The CDR3, as DNA: TGTGCCAGCAGTTACCAGGGGGCCACTGAAGCTTTCTTT. Its translation is CASSYQGATEAFF.

This clone showed up just a few times. The chain couples TRBV19 to TRBJ1-5; 7 bases map to TRBD1. Germline V gene sequence: CDR1 LNHDA, CDR2 SQIVND (reference sequence). V trimming: 5 bases; J trimming: 5 bases; junction bases outside the gene matches: 15. The CDR3 has 17 residues. The CDR3 loop is CASSPPTGAPGDQPQHF. The CDR3 DNA sequence: TGTGCCAGTAGTCCCCCCACAGGGGCCCCCGGAGATCAGCCCCAGCATTTT.

This sequence joins TRBV5-4 and TRBJ1-1; 8 positions match TRBD1. The trim removed 1 base at V and 4 bases at J, leaving 9 bases unmatched. The V gene's germline CDR1 is SGHNT and CDR2 YYREEE (reference sequence). The CDR3 length is 16 residues. The CDR3 nucleotides read TGTGCCAGCAGCTTGCGGGCAGGGGGCCGCGGCACTGAAGCTTTCTTT. Encoded protein: CASSLRAGGRGTEAFF.

The gene calls are TRBV2 and TRBJ2-2; D is unclear. CDR3 length equals 13 residues. V lost 6 bases and J lost 5, with 10 bases in between. Germline V gives CDR1 SNHLY, CDR2 FYNNEI. Written as DNA, the CDR3 is TGTGCCAGCAGCGCCGACATGACCGGGGAGCTGTTTTTT. Protein product: CASSADMTGELFF.

This clone was counted a few times. CDR3 protein: CASRAGQGLTGELFF. The CDR3 nucleotides read TGCGCCAGCCGAGCGGGACAGGGCTTGACCGGGGAGCTGTTTTTT. The rearrangement links TRBV5-1 to TRBJ2-2; 9 bases match TRBD1. Germline trimming cut 7 bases from V and 5 bases from J; bases unmatched to any gene: 9. Looked up from germline, CDR1 is SGHRS and CDR2 is YFSETQ. The CDR3 consists of 15 residues. Supplemented by reference TRBV5-1 and TRBJ2-2, the full variable domain reads KAGVTQTPRYLIKTRGQQVTLSCSPISGHRSVSWYQQTPGQGLQFLFEYFSETQRNKGNFPGRFSGRQFSNSRSEMNVSTLELGDSALYLCASRAGQGLTGELFFGEGSRLTVL.

This clone was found a few times. The rearrangement uses TRBV7-2 and TRBJ2-1; a possible D gene is TRBD2 (6 bases). The germline gives CDR1 SGHTA, CDR2 FQGNSA. The CDR3 is 16 amino acids. V was cut by 5 bases and J by 3 bases, with 17 bases left in between. CDR3 nucleotide sequence: TGTGCCAGCAGCCGGTCCGGAGGGCCCTACTACAATGAGCAGTTCTTC. This codes for CASSRSGGPYYNEQFF.